Each of the 20 T cell receptor beta chains below was sequenced from the same sample in a study of blood T cells in healthy people across ages. PCR was performed a second time for 7 to 11 cycles using a sample-barcoded 5' primer and a J-beta primer mix. TCRdb passed the 5' RACE reads through MiXCR, listing each CDR3 protein once. The table lists about 1 million distinct CDR3 sequences, 35% to 50% of them singletons. The sequenced sample was blood. All receptors derive from a woman aged 55-70 years in good health.

The genes are TRBV20-1 and TRBJ2-7, with D maybe TRBD2 (6 bases). The length of the CDR3 is 15 residues. CDR1 and CDR2 (germline): DFQATT, SNEGSKA (reference sequence). The CDR3 DNA reads TGCAGCCCCGGGCTAGCAGGAGGGTGGTCCTACGAGCAGTACTTC. Its translation is CSPGLAGGWSYEQYF.

The V gene is TRBV2, the J gene TRBJ2-7, with 9 bases identical to TRBD2. This CDR3 has 18 residues. Germline V gene lookup returns CDR1 SNHLY and CDR2 FYNNEI. Losses at the gene ends were 0 bases for V and 7 bases for J; bases not matched to a gene: 16. CDR3 protein: CASSEASGHASGKREQYF. The CDR3 nucleotides are TGTGCCAGCAGTGAAGCGTCCGGTCATGCTAGCGGGAAGAGGGAGCAGTACTTC.

The CDR3 nucleotides read TGTCGGACTAGCGGGACCCCCTCCTACAATGAGCAGTTCTTC. It is translated as CRTSGTPSYNEQFF. The J gene is TRBJ2-1, the V gene TRBV28, with 12 bases identical to TRBD2. The CDR3 runs to 14 residues. CDR1 and CDR2 (germline): MDHEN, SYDVKM.

The chain has TRBV12-3 or TRBV12-4 and TRBJ2-7, with no clear D. The germline V and J ends were trimmed by 4 bases and 6 bases, with 13 bases remaining between them. There are 13 residues in the CDR3. This CDR3 reads CASSSRASGEQYF. The CDR3 DNA sequence: TGTGCCAGCAGTTCAAGGGCATCGGGCGAGCAGTACTTC.

The CDR3 DNA reads TGCAGTGCTCCCACGTCGGGTGGTGAAGCTTTCTTT. This encodes CSAPTSGGEAFF. The chain recombines TRBV20-1 with TRBJ1-1; D is undetermined. Trimming cost V 5 bases and J 7 bases, with 14 bases left between them. The CDR3 length is 12 residues. Germline V gene lookup returns CDR1 DFQATT and CDR2 SNEGSKA (reference sequence).

This clonotype has a single count. The chain has TRBV20-1 and TRBJ2-7; possibly TRBD2 for D (6 bases). From germline, CDR1 is DFQATT and CDR2 SNEGSKA (reference sequence). The CDR3 is made up of 12 amino acids. In DNA form, the CDR3 reads TGCAGGGTCGGGACTGCAACCTACGAGCAGTACTTC. As protein: CRVGTATYEQYF.

This rearrangement joins TRBV12-3 or TRBV12-4 to TRBJ2-2; 11 positions agree with TRBD2. With 9 bases clipped from V and 7 bases from J, the junction kept 4 bases outside the gene matches. There are 13 residues in the CDR3. The chain's CDR3 is CASSGRANGELFF. CDR3 nucleotide sequence: TGTGCCAGTAGCGGGAGGGCAAACGGGGAGCTGTTTTTT.

The chain couples TRBV7-8 to TRBJ2-7, with D unresolved. The CDR3 has 15 residues. The germline gives CDR1 SGHVS, CDR2 FQNEAQ. V was pared by 4 bases and J by 1 base, with 14 bases between. CDR3 sequence reads: CASSSLTGMSYEQYF. The CDR3 bases are TGTGCCAGCAGCTCTTTGACTGGGATGTCCTACGAGCAGTACTTC.

The chain recombines TRBV25-1 with TRBJ2-4, with D possibly being TRBD1 (7 bases). The tail of the sequence fits TRBJ2-7 better, so the J call may be wrong. Germline values: CDR1 MGHDK, CDR2 SYGVNS. CDR3 size: 15 residues. DNA for the CDR3: TGTGCCAGCAGTGCCTCCCCAGGGGGGACCTACGAGCAGTACTTC. This codes for CASSASPGGTYEQYF.

The rearrangement uses TRBV29-1 and TRBJ2-7; a weak D match, TRBD2 (5 bases). The V gene lost 1 base and the J gene lost 0 bases, with 10 bases spanning the gap. This CDR3 spans 14 amino acids. CDR1 and CDR2 from the germline V gene are SQVTM and ANQGSEA. In DNA form, the CDR3 reads TGCAGCGTTGAAGGACAAACTAGCTCCTACGAGCAGTACTTC. This gives the protein CSVEGQTSSYEQYF.

This clonotype was counted between two and nine times. The chain combines TRBV24-1 with TRBJ2-1; 8 bases align to TRBD2. The V segment lost 5 bases and the J segment 6 bases; nucleotides outside the gene matches: 11. Per germline, CDR1 KGHDR and CDR2 SFDVKD. There are 16 residues in the CDR3. The CDR3 nucleotides read TGTGCCACCAGTGGCTCCGGGACTAGAACATCCAATGAGCAGTTCTTC. Translated, it gives CATSGSGTRTSNEQFF.

The chain links TRBV6-7 to TRBJ2-1; no firm D call. TRBV6-7 falls under the ORF class, with uncertain function. V shed 2 bases and J shed 7 bases, with 12 bases lying between them. The CDR3 consists of 14 residues. The CDR3 protein is CASSYLRPGNEQFF. In DNA, the CDR3 is TGTGCCAGCAGTTACCTACGACCCGGGAATGAGCAGTTCTTC.

A few counts support this clonotype. This chain links TRBV7-9 with TRBJ2-3; the D is unclear. Germline CDR1 SEHNR, CDR2 FQNEAQ (reference sequence). The CDR3 spans 15 residues. The ends were cut back, 5 bases at V and 6 bases at J, with 18 bases in the middle. CDR3 sequence: CASSAGGLSRDTQYF. DNA for the CDR3: TGTGCCAGCAGCGCCGGTGGGTTGAGTCGGGATACGCAGTATTTT.

J is TRBJ2-1 and V is TRBV11-2; the match to TRBD2 covers 14 bases. This CDR3 region has 18 residues. CDR1 SGHAT and CDR2 FQNNGV come from the germline V gene. V was pared by 3 bases and J by 2 bases, with 6 bases of the junction left unmatched. CDR3 nucleotide sequence: TGTGCCAGCAGCTTTCGGACTAGCGGGAGGCCCCCCTACAATGAGCAGTTCTTC. The encoded protein is CASSFRTSGRPPYNEQFF. Complete variable domain (other parts from reference TRBV11-2 and TRBJ2-1): EAGVAQSPRYKIIEKRQSVAFWCNPISGHATLYWYQQILGQGPKLLIQFQNNGVVDDSQLPKDRFSAERLKGVDSTLKIQPAKLEDSAVYLCASSFRTSGRPPYNEQFFGPGTRLTVL.

The CDR3 DNA reads TGCAGTGCCTCCCCGGCAGGGGCTGGGAGCAATCAGCCCCAGCATTTT. Amino acids: CSASPAGAGSNQPQHF. This chain connects TRBV20-1 to TRBJ1-5; a weak D match, TRBD1 (6 bases). CDR1 is DFQATT and CDR2 is SNEGSKA in the germline V gene (reference sequence). V dropped 6 bases and J dropped 1 base, with 19 bases sitting between them. This CDR3 comprises 16 residues.

This clonotype was detected only a few times. This rearrangement joins TRBV20-1 to TRBJ2-3, with 12 nucleotides matching TRBD2. With V trimmed by 3 bases and J by 5 bases, 6 bases remained unmatched. CDR1 DFQATT and CDR2 SNEGSKA come from the germline V gene (reference sequence). This CDR3 has 15 amino acids. The CDR3 sequence: CSARPSGRVGDTQYF. In DNA form, the CDR3 reads TGCAGTGCTAGGCCTAGCGGGAGGGTGGGAGATACGCAGTATTTT.

The sample holds a few counts of this clonotype. The rearrangement links TRBV20-1 to TRBJ2-1; perhaps TRBD2 as D (5 bases). CDR3 length: 13 residues. Germline V gene lookup returns CDR1 DFQATT and CDR2 SNEGSKA (reference sequence). Trimming pared 6 bases from V and 6 bases from J, leaving 15 bases between. CDR3 in DNA: TGCAGTGCCCACTCTAGGGCGGGCAATGAGCAGTTCTTC. This encodes CSAHSRAGNEQFF.

CDR3 loop: CASSPPQPSYNEQFF. The DNA of the CDR3 is TGTGCCAGCAGTCCCCCCCAACCGTCCTACAATGAGCAGTTCTTC. J is TRBJ2-1 and V is TRBV7-9, with no clear D. Germline values: CDR1 SEHNR, CDR2 FQNEAQ (reference sequence). This CDR3 region has 15 residues. The V and J ends lost 6 bases and 1 base respectively, with 13 bases between them.

This chain joins TRBV15 and TRBJ2-1; D may be TRBD2 (5 bases). The germline V gene has CDR1 LNHNV and CDR2 YYDKDF (reference sequence). Trimming removed 1 base from V and 9 bases from J, with 10 bases in between. This CDR3 is 13 amino acids long. The CDR3 DNA sequence: TGTGCCACCAGCAGAGGGCCAGGAGGTGAGCAGTTCTTC. This codes for CATSRGPGGEQFF.

Comment on this clonotype: A much larger clone lies one base from this, so it may be a read error. This sequence joins TRBV20-1 and TRBJ2-1; 10 bases match TRBD2. V lost 1 base and J lost 9; bases outside the gene matches: 6. CDR1 is DFQATT, CDR2 SNEGSKA, per germline (reference sequence). The CDR3 is 14 residues long. This CDR3 is CSARGTSGMSEQFF. The CDR3, as DNA: TGCAGTGCTAGAGGGACTAGCGGTATGAGTGAGCAGTTCTTC.